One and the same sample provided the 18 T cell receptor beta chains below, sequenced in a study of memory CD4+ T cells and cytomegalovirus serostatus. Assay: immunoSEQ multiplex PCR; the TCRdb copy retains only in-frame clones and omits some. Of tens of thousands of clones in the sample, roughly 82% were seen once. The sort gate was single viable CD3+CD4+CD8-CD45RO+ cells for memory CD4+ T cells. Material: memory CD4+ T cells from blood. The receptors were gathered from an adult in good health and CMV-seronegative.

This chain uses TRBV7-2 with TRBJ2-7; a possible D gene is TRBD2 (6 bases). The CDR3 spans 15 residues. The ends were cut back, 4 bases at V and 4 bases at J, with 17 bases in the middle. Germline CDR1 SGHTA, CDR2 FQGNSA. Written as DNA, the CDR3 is TGTGCCAGCAGCTCCATCAAAAGTGGAGGGTACGAGCAGTACTTC. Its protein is CASSSIKSGGYEQYF.

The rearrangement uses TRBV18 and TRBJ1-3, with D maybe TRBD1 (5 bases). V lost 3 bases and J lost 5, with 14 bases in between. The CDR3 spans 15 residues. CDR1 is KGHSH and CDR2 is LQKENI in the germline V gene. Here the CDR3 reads CASSPGRMTRNTIYF. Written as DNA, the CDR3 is TGTGCCAGCTCACCGGGGCGAATGACTAGAAACACCATATATTTT.

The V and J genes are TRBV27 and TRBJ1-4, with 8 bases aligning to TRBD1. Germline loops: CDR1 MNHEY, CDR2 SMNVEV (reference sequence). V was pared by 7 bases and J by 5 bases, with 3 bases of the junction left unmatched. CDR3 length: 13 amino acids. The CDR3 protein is CASTGGANEKLFF. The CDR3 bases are TGTGCCAGCACAGGGGGCGCGAATGAAAAACTGTTTTTT.

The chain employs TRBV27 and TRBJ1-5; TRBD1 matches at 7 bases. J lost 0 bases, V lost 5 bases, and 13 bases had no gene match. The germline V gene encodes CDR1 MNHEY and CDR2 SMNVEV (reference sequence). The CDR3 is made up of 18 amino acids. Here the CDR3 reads CASSLKRRPGGSNQPQHF. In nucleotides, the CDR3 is TGTGCCAGCAGTCTAAAAAGGAGGCCAGGGGGTAGCAATCAGCCCCAGCATTTT.

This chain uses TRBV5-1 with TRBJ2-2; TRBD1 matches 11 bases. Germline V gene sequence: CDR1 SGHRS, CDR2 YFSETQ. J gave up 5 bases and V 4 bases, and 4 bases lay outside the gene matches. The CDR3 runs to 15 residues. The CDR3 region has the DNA TGCGCCAGCAGCCGGGGACAGGGGGGGACCGGGGAGCTGTTTTTT. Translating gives CASSRGQGGTGELFF.

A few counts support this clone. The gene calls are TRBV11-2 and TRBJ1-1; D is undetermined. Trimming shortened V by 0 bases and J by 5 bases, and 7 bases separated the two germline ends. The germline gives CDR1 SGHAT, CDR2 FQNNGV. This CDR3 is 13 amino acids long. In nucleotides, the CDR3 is TGTGCCAGCAGCTTAGAAGGGAGGACTGAAGCTTTCTTT. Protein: CASSLEGRTEAFF.

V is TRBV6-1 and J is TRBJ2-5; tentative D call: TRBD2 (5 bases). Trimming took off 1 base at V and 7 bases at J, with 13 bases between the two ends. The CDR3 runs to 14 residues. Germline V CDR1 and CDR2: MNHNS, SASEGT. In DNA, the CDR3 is TGTGCCAGCAGTGAAGTGGGAGCCTCGGGGACCCAGTACTTC. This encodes CASSEVGASGTQYF.

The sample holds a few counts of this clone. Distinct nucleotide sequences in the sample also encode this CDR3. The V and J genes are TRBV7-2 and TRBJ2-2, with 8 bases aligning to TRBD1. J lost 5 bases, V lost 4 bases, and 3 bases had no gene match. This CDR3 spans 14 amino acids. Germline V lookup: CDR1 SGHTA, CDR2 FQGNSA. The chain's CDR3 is CASSSRQGTGELFF. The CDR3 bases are TGTGCCAGCAGCTCTCGACAGGGGACCGGGGAGCTGTTTTTT.

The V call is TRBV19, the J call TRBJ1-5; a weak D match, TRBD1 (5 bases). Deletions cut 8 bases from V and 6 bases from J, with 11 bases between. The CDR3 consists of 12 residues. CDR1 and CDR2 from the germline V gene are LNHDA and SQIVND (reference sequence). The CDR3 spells CASGGGTQPQHF. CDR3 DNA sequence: TGTGCCAGTGGTGGGGGGACTCAGCCCCAGCATTTT.

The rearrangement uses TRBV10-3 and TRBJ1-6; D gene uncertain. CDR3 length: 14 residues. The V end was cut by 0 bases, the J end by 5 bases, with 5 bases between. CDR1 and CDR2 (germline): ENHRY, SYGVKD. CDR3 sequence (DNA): TGTGCCATCAGTGAGTCGAGGAATAATTCACCCCTCCACTTT. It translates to CAISESRNNSPLHF.

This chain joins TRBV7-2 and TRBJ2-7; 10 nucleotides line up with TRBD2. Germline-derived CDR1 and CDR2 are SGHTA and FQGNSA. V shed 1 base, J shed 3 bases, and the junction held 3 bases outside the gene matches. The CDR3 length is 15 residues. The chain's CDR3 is CASSLVSGGDYEQYF. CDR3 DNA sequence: TGTGCCAGCAGCTTAGTCAGCGGGGGGGACTACGAGCAGTACTTC. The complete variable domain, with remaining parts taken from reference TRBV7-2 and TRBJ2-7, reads GAGVSQSPSNKVTEKGKDVELRCDPISGHTALYWYRQSLGQGLEFLIYFQGNSAPDKSGLPSDRFSAERTGGSVSTLTIQRTQQEDSAVYLCASSLVSGGDYEQYFGPGTRLTVT.

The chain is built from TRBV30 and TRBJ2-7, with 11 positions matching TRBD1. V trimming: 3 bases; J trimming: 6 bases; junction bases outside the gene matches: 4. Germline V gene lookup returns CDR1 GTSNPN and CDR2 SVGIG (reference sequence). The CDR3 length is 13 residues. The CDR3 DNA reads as TGTGCCTGGAGCCGGGACAGGGGGGGCGAGCAGTACTTC. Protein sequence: CAWSRDRGGEQYF.

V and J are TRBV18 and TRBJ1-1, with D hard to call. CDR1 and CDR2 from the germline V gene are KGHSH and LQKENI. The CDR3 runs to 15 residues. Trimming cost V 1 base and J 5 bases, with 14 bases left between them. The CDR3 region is CASSPQSGGGTEAFF. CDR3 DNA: TGTGCCAGCTCACCACAGTCAGGAGGTGGGACTGAAGCTTTCTTT.

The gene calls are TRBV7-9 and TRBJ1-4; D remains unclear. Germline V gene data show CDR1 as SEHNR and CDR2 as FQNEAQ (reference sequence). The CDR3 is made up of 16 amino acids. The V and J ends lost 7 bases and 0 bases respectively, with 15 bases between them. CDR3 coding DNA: TGTGCCAGCACCCGGGCCAGCTTTGCAACTAATGAAAAACTGTTTTTT. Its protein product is CASTRASFATNEKLFF.

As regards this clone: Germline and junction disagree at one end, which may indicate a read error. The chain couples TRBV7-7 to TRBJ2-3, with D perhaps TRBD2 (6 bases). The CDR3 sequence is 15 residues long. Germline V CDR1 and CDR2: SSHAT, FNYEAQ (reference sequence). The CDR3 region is CASSLSSGRTDTQYF. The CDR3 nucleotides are TGTGCTAGCAGCTTATCTTCCGGGAGAACAGATACGCAGTATTTT.

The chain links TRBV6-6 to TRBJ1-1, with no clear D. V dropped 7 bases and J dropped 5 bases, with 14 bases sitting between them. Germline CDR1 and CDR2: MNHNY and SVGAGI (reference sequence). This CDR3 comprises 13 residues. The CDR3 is CASNRRAGTEAFF. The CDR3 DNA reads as TGTGCCAGCAATAGGAGGGCAGGAACTGAAGCTTTCTTT.

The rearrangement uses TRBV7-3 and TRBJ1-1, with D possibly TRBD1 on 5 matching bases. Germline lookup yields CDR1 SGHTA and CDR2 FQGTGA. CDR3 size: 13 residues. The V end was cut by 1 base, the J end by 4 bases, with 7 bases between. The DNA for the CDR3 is TGTGCCAGCAGCTTAAAGACAGCCACTGAAGCTTTCTTT. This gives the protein CASSLKTATEAFF.

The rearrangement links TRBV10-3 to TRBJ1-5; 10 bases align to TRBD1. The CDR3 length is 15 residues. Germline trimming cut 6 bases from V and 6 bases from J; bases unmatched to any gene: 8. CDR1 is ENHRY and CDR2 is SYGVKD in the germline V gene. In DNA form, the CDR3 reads TGTGCCATCAGCGCCGGGACAGGGGTCGGTCAGCCCCAGCATTTT. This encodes CAISAGTGVGQPQHF.